This TCR beta chain was identified in a study of blood T cell repertoires in COVID-19. Background on the study: The origin of the acute and convalescent COVID-19 samples was the United States, Italy and Spain. T cells, B-cell-depleted T cells, or PBMCs supplied cDNA or gDNA.

Trimming at V came to 4 bases and at J to 9 bases, leaving 9 bases not matched to a gene. From germline, CDR1 is SGDLS and CDR2 YYNGEE. The CDR3 consists of 15 residues. Authors' analysis steps: Nucleated cell number was recorded as an estimate derived from reference gene primer amplification. Generated by immunoSEQ multiplex PCR, the TCRdb table keeps only in-frame clones and is missing some. V and J calls and clone size are as listed in that table; D and trimming were resolved from the DNA. There are 140,000 to 150,000 clones in the sample; roughly four fifths occur only once, and 7% to 10% lies in the top ten.

Sequenced sample: peripheral blood. The clonotype comes from a human donor with acute or convalescent COVID-19. The donor label of this sample is uncertain. V and J are TRBV9 and TRBJ2-1, with TRBD1 matching 11 bases. CDR3 in amino acids: CASSLGGTGGPEQFF. DNA for the CDR3: TGTGCCAGCAGCTTGGGAGGGACAGGGGGACCTGAGCAGTTCTTC. The full variable domain, with the rest looked up from reference TRBV9 and TRBJ2-1, is DSGVTQTPKHLITATGQRVTLRCSPRSGDLSVYWYQQSLDQGLQFLIQYYNGEERAKGNILERFSAQQFPDLHSELNLSSLELGDSALYFCASSLGGTGGPEQFFGPGTRLTVL.